This T cell receptor beta chain was sequenced in a study of response to subunit inactivated influenza vaccine. Study outcomes and limitations: A suggestion made by the authors is that each seasonal influenza vaccination recruits few new T cells.

TCRdb re-analysed the RT-PCR reads in MiXCR, keeping a single row per CDR3 protein. The sample lists approximately 490,000 distinct CDR3 sequences; around 7.9% were seen once. This clonotype was detected only a few times. No antigen is known for it. This CDR3 comprises 15 residues. The rearrangement links TRBV21-1 to TRBJ2-7. TRBV21-1 is a recognized pseudogene. Sequenced material: PBMCs from blood, taken less than 30 months after vaccination. The origin of this receptor is a man aged 45 to 70 who received an inactivated influenza vaccine. CDR3 loop: CASSKGCSASYEQYF. CDR3 nucleotide sequence: TGTGCCAGCAGCAAAGGGTGCTCAGCCTCCTACGAGCAGTACTTC.